The 4 T cell receptor beta chains listed next were all sequenced from one sample in a study of T cell responses to AZD1222 COVID-19 vaccine. This table comes from immunoSEQ multiplex PCR, and its TCRdb copy is limited to in-frame clones, with some not included. The data show about 120,000 clones, just under 90% seen once. The sample was peripheral blood, taken on day 0 of AZD1222 vaccination. These receptor sequences come from an adult in good health.

The chain recombines TRBV3-1 (or the pseudogene TRBV3-2) with TRBJ1-2, with unresolved D. Trimming left V 5 bases short and J 3 bases short, with 13 bases between. In germline, CDR1 is LGHDT, CDR2 YNNKEL (reference sequence). This CDR3 is built from 14 residues. CDR3 loop: CASSSLGIHYGYTF. DNA of the CDR3: TGTGCCAGCAGCTCCTTGGGGATACACTATGGCTACACCTTC.

The chain is built from TRBV5-7 and TRBJ2-1; 11 bases are shared with TRBD2. TRBV5-7 is an ORF, with its function uncertain. V shed 1 base, J shed 5 bases, and the junction held 5 bases outside the gene matches. The CDR3 length is 16 residues. CDR3 bases: TGTGCCAGCAGCTTGCCGACTAGCGGGGCACACAATGAGCAGTTCTTC. This translates into CASSLPTSGAHNEQFF.

V and J are TRBV6-1 and TRBJ2-3; D is perhaps TRBD1 (5 bases). Deletions cut 4 bases from V and 2 bases from J, with 19 bases between. The CDR3 has 17 residues. Germline CDR1 and CDR2: MNHNS and SASEGT. The CDR3 bases are TGTGCCAGCAGTGCCCGCCCCAGGACACAGTACACAGATACGCAGTATTTT. It is translated as CASSARPRTQYTDTQYF.

This chain links TRBV6-5 with TRBJ2-1; D is perhaps TRBD1 or TRBD2 (5 bases each). CDR1 and CDR2 from the germline V gene are MNHEY and SVGAGI. V gave up 8 bases and J gave up 7 bases, with 15 bases separating them. The CDR3 contains 13 residues. CDR3 DNA sequence: TGTGCCAGCGTTGAGGGGTATCGTAATGAGCAGTTCTTC. Translating gives CASVEGYRNEQFF.